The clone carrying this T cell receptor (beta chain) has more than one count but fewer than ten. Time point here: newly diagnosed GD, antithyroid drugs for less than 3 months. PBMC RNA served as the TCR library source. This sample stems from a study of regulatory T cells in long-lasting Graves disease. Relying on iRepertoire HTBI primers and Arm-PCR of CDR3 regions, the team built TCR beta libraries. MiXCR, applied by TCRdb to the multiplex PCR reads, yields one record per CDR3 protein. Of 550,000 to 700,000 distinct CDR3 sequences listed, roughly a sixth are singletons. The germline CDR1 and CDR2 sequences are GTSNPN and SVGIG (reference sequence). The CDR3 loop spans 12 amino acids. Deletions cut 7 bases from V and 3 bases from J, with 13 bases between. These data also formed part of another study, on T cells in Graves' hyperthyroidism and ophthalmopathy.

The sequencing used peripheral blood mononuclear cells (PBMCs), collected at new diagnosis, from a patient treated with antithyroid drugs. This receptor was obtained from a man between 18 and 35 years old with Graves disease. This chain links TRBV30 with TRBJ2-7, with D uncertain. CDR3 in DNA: TGTGCCTCTCTGTCAGGCTTCTACGAGCAGTACTTC. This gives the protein CASLSGFYEQYF.